A single sample is the source of the 16 T cell receptor beta chains below, sequenced in a study of T cell changes during pregnancy in multiple sclerosis. TCRdb's copy holds only in-frame clones and misses some; the assay was immunoSEQ multiplex PCR. Here the sample spans some 52,000 clones, 92% being singletons. Sequencing was performed on CD4+ T cells from peripheral blood mononuclear cells, taken in the third trimester of pregnancy. The origin of the receptors is a female donor with multiple sclerosis, enrolled in a pregnancy study.

The rearrangement links TRBV9 to TRBJ1-1; TRBD1 is a possible D gene (5 bases). V was pared by 1 base and J by 1 base, with 14 bases between. This CDR3 region has 16 residues. The germline V gene encodes CDR1 SGDLS and CDR2 YYNGEE. DNA for the CDR3: TGTGCCAGCAGCGTAAACACAGGTGGGGCGAACACTGAAGCTTTCTTT. This translates into CASSVNTGGANTEAFF.

The rearrangement uses TRBV7-2 and TRBJ1-4; TRBD1 matches at 7 bases. In germline, CDR1 is SGHTA, CDR2 FQGNSA. V lost 5 bases, J lost 7 bases, and 13 bases stayed unmatched. The CDR3 is 16 residues long. CDR3: CASSQAFQTGSEKLFF. CDR3 DNA sequence: TGTGCCAGCAGCCAGGCCTTCCAGACAGGGAGTGAAAAACTGTTTTTT.

V and J are TRBV6-1 and TRBJ1-5, with 8 nucleotides matching TRBD1. CDR3 length: 11 residues. Germline V gives CDR1 MNHNS, CDR2 SASEGT. V shed 10 bases, J shed 7 bases, and the junction held 3 bases outside the gene matches. CDR3 nucleotide sequence: TGTGCCATAGGGACAGGCCAGCCCCAGCATTTT. Translated: CAIGTGQPQHF.

This clone came up once. The chain links TRBV5-1 to TRBJ1-1; TRBD1 might be the D (5 bases). This CDR3 has 14 amino acids. Germline-derived CDR1 and CDR2 are SGHRS and YFSETQ. V lost 2 bases and J 4 bases, leaving 12 bases between the germline ends. Written as DNA, the CDR3 is TGCGCCAGCAGCTTCGAGGGGCGGGGCACTGAAGCTTTCTTT. Residues: CASSFEGRGTEAFF.

This clone was detected once. The rearrangement joins TRBV18 to TRBJ1-1; no firm D call. V was pared by 3 bases and J by 4 bases, with 21 bases between. The CDR3 length is 17 residues. Germline V gene lookup returns CDR1 KGHSH and CDR2 LQKENI. In DNA form, the CDR3 reads TGTGCCAGCTCACCGATTCGGCAATCGGCCTCGGGCACTGAAGCTTTCTTT. This sequence encodes CASSPIRQSASGTEAFF.

The chain carries TRBV4-2 and TRBJ2-1; 9 nucleotides line up with TRBD2. The J segment lost 9 bases and the V segment lost 4 bases, leaving 7 bases of the junction unmatched. The CDR3 has 14 amino acids. Germline assignment: CDR1 LGHNA and CDR2 YNFKEQ. The CDR3 region is CASSPGLASGEQFF. In nucleotides, the CDR3 is TGTGCCAGCAGCCCGGGACTAGCTAGTGGTGAGCAGTTCTTC.

V gene TRBV5-4 combines with J gene TRBJ2-3; 12 bases line up with TRBD2. Unmatched junction bases numbered 8, after V lost 4 bases and J lost 5 bases. Germline V gives CDR1 SGHNT, CDR2 YYREEE (reference sequence). This CDR3 is built from 16 residues. As DNA, the CDR3 is TGTGCCAGCAGCCCATCTAGCGGGGGGGCAATAGATACGCAGTATTTT. As protein: CASSPSSGGAIDTQYF.

The V gene is TRBV7-8, the J gene TRBJ2-3; 7 bases are shared with TRBD2. Germline V CDR1 and CDR2: SGHVS, FQNEAQ. The ends lost 4 bases at V and 2 bases at J; junction bases unmatched: 9. The CDR3 sequence is 16 residues long. The CDR3 sequence is CASSSAAGYLTDTQYF. In DNA, the CDR3 is TGTGCCAGCAGCTCGGCAGCGGGGTACCTCACAGATACGCAGTATTTT.

The gene calls are TRBV5-1 and TRBJ1-6; tentatively, D is TRBD1 (5 bases). The V gene lost 1 base and the J gene lost 1 base, with 12 bases spanning the gap. The length of the CDR3 is 17 residues. CDR1 is SGHRS and CDR2 is YFSETQ in the germline V gene. The CDR3 DNA follows: TGCGCCAGCAGCTTGAACGGGGGTGGTTCCTATAATTCACCCCTCCACTTT. As protein: CASSLNGGGSYNSPLHF.

This clone turned up a few times. The rearrangement joins TRBV19 to TRBJ1-1; D unresolved. Trimming removed 8 bases from V and 1 base from J, with 11 bases in between. This CDR3 contains 13 residues. Germline V gene sequence: CDR1 LNHDA, CDR2 SQIVND (reference sequence). CDR3 in amino acids: CASVGPANTEAFF. CDR3 nucleotide sequence: TGTGCCAGTGTTGGGCCGGCGAACACTGAAGCTTTCTTT.

The chain links TRBV5-1 to TRBJ1-1; 8 bases line up with TRBD1. This CDR3 region has 13 residues. Germline lookup yields CDR1 SGHRS and CDR2 YFSETQ. J was trimmed by 3 bases and V by 4 bases; bases with no gene match: 2. The CDR3 is CASSKDRDTEAFF. The CDR3 DNA follows: TGCGCCAGCAGCAAGGACAGGGACACTGAAGCTTTCTTT.

The rearrangement uses TRBV11-2 and TRBJ1-1; possible D gene TRBD1, 6 bases. Germline values: CDR1 SGHAT, CDR2 FQNNGV. CDR3 length: 16 residues. Trimming removed 0 bases from V and 6 bases from J, with 17 bases in between. The CDR3 loop is CASSLEVPTGKAEAFF. The CDR3 DNA reads as TGTGCCAGCAGCTTAGAGGTCCCTACAGGGAAGGCTGAAGCTTTCTTT.

The V call is TRBV5-6, the J call TRBJ1-1; D is unclear. The CDR3 is made up of 14 amino acids. Trimming shortened V by 3 bases and J by 0 bases, and 9 bases separated the two germline ends. In germline, CDR1 is SGHDT, CDR2 YYEEEE. The chain's CDR3 is CASSSGLVNTEAFF. CDR3 DNA sequence: TGTGCCAGCAGCTCCGGACTAGTGAACACTGAAGCTTTCTTT.

The chain links TRBV27 to TRBJ2-6; D not resolved. The CDR3 runs to 14 residues. The germline V and J ends were trimmed by 5 bases and 0 bases, with 5 bases remaining between them. The germline V gene encodes CDR1 MNHEY and CDR2 SMNVEV (reference sequence). In nucleotides, the CDR3 is TGTGCCAGCAGTCGGAGCTCTGGGGCCAACGTCCTGACTTTC. Translating gives CASSRSSGANVLTF.

This clone was picked up a small number of times. This chain connects TRBV9 to TRBJ1-3, with D unresolved. V lost 0 bases, J lost 0 bases, and 7 bases lay in between. CDR1 is SGDLS and CDR2 is YYNGEE in the germline V gene. This CDR3 spans 15 amino acids. Here the CDR3 reads CASSVAPSSGNTIYF. DNA for the CDR3: TGTGCCAGCAGCGTAGCCCCTAGCTCTGGAAACACCATATATTTT.

J is TRBJ2-3 and V is TRBV10-1; possible D gene TRBD1, 5 bases. The germline V gene has CDR1 WNHNN and CDR2 SYGVQD (reference sequence). The germline V and J ends were trimmed by 7 bases and 1 base, with 15 bases remaining between them. This CDR3 is built from 15 residues. CDR3 bases: TGCGCCAGCACAACCCAGGGTAGTGGCACAGATACGCAGTATTTT. The encoded protein is CASTTQGSGTDTQYF.